A selection of T cell receptor beta chains follows, all from one sample in a study of blood T cell repertoires in COVID-19. Only in-frame clones appear in the TCRdb table, and some are missing; sequencing was by immunoSEQ multiplex PCR. Of more than 100,000 clones in the sample, roughly 91% were seen once. The sequenced sample consisted of peripheral blood. The source is a man aged 45 to 65 with active or convalescent COVID-19. Both conserved end residues are part of each CDR3. The order of the fields is V gene, D gene, J gene, clone size, CDR3 protein, CDR3 DNA. A D gene is named only where the DNA matches it firmly. Size is omitted from some rows. Given values are once, few, many or a class for expanded clones.

TRBV30	-	TRBJ1-2	-	CAWSVRPGTKGYTF	TGTGCCTGGAGTGTACGGCCGGGTACTAAAGGCTACACCTTC
TRBV10-1	TRBD1	TRBJ1-2	-	CASSSGQGVGDGYTF	TGCGCCAGCAGTTCTGGACAGGGGGTAGGCGATGGCTACACCTTC
TRBV12-5	TRBD1	TRBJ2-3	-	CASGSGTGSTDTQYF	TGTGCTAGTGGTTCCGGGACAGGGTCCACAGATACGCAGTATTTT
TRBV5-5	-	TRBJ1-2	few	CASSLGGFSGAVGYTF	TGTGCCAGCAGCTTGGGAGGGTTTTCAGGGGCGGTTGGCTACACCTTC
TRBV5-5	-	TRBJ2-7	-	CASSFSSEQYF	TGTGCCAGCAGCTTCTCCAGCGAGCAGTACTTC
TRBV9	TRBD1	TRBJ1-2	-	CASSVERQGGGYTF	TGTGCCAGCAGCGTAGAGCGACAGGGGGGCGGCTACACCTTC
TRBV9	TRBD1	TRBJ1-2	-	CASSVGQGSYGYTF	TGTGCCAGCAGCGTAGGACAGGGCTCCTATGGCTACACCTTC
TRBV28	-	TRBJ2-7	-	CASNSRGAISYEQYF	TGTGCCAGCAACAGCCGGGGGGCCATCTCCTACGAGCAGTACTTC
TRBV19	TRBD1	TRBJ1-5	-	CASSITRTGSNQPQHF	TGTGCCAGTAGTATTACAAGGACAGGCTCCAATCAGCCCCAGCATTTT
TRBV4-1	-	TRBJ1-5	-	CASSQDDKSNQPQHF	TGCGCCAGCAGCCAAGATGACAAAAGCAATCAGCCCCAGCATTTT
TRBV7-6	-	TRBJ2-5	-	CASSLDSTEQGGETQYF	TGTGCCAGCAGCTTAGACTCAACGGAGCAGGGTGGGGAGACCCAGTACTTC
TRBV5-6	-	TRBJ2-1	-	CASSPPLANYNEQFF	TGTGCCAGCAGCCCCCCGCTAGCGAATTACAATGAGCAGTTCTTC
TRBV23-1	TRBD2	TRBJ2-7	few	CASSRPGLAGAAPSYYEQYF	TGCGCCAGCAGTCGCCCCGGACTAGCGGGAGCTGCCCCCTCCTACTACGAGCAGTACTTC
TRBV19	-	TRBJ1-4	-	CASSGYSSRGEKLFF	TGTGCCAGTAGTGGGTACTCCTCCCGCGGTGAAAAACTGTTTTTT
TRBV21-1	-	TRBJ1-5	-	CASSKGQGGNQPQHF	TGTGCCAGCAGCAAAGGACAGGGCGGCAATCAGCCCCAGCATTTT
TRBV7-9	-	TRBJ1-5	once	CASSSGQYQPQHF	TGTGCCAGCAGCTCCGGACAGTATCAGCCCCAGCATTTT
TRBV6-1	TRBD1	TRBJ1-5	-	CASSEKGQPNQPQHF	TGTGCCAGCAGTGAAAAGGGACAGCCCAATCAGCCCCAGCATTTT
TRBV9	TRBD1	TRBJ1-2	-	CASSVEGWGTGRDGYTF	TGTGCCAGCAGCGTAGAAGGGTGGGGGACAGGGAGAGACGGCTACACCTTC
TRBV27	-	TRBJ2-2	-	CASSFSGVTGELFF	TGTGCCAGCAGTTTTTCCGGGGTCACCGGGGAGCTGTTTTTT
TRBV29-1	-	TRBJ2-5	-	CSVEGGLETQYF	TGCAGCGTTGAGGGGGGGCTAGAGACCCAGTACTTC
TRBV6-4	-	TRBJ2-3	-	CASSIEESGTQYF	TGTGCCAGCAGTATAGAAGAGAGTGGTACGCAGTATTTT
TRBV9	TRBD2	TRBJ2-5	-	CASSKGTGTSGREALETQYF	TGTGCCAGCAGCAAGGGAACCGGGACTAGCGGGAGGGAGGCTTTGGAGACCCAGTACTTC
TRBV30	-	TRBJ1-1	-	CAATGNTEAFF	TGTGCCGCCACAGGGAACACTGAAGCTTTCTTT
TRBV6-5	-	TRBJ1-4	-	CASSPLDRRSEKLFF	TGTGCCAGCAGCCCACTCGACAGACGGAGTGAAAAACTGTTTTTT
TRBV29-1	TRBD2	TRBJ2-7	-	CSVSVPSAGASEQYF	TGCAGCGTTTCTGTACCGTCAGCGGGAGCCAGCGAGCAGTACTTC
TRBV5-6	-	TRBJ2-5	-	CASSLAEFGGGETQYF	TGTGCCAGCAGCTTGGCCGAATTTGGGGGCGGAGAGACCCAGTACTTC
TRBV3-1/TRBV3-2	-	TRBJ1-2	-	CASSQVSIHYGYTF	TGTGCCAGCAGCCAAGTTAGCATCCACTATGGCTACACCTTC
TRBV19	-	TRBJ2-7	-	CASSMSVDAGYSYEQYF	TGTGCCAGTAGTATGAGCGTCGACGCAGGGTATTCCTACGAGCAGTACTTC
TRBV6-5	-	TRBJ1-2	-	CASTNREYGYTF	TGTGCCAGCACCAACAGGGAATATGGCTACACCTTC
TRBV6-2/TRBV6-3	TRBD1	TRBJ1-6	-	CASSETGGNSPLHF	TGTGCCAGCAGCGAGACAGGGGGGAATTCACCCCTCCACTTT
TRBV3-1/TRBV3-2	TRBD2	TRBJ2-1	-	CASSFTSGGNNEQFF	TGTGCCAGCAGCTTCACTAGCGGGGGTAACAATGAGCAGTTCTTC
TRBV7-9	-	TRBJ1-1	few	CASSATTGTEAFF	TGTGCCAGCAGCGCAACAACCGGGACTGAAGCTTTCTTT
TRBV20-1	TRBD2	TRBJ2-1	-	CSASPYPTSGSGGNEQFF	TGCAGTGCTAGTCCTTATCCGACTAGCGGGAGCGGAGGGAATGAGCAGTTCTTC
TRBV3-1/TRBV3-2	-	TRBJ2-5	few	CASSQEGQGLRETQYF	TGTGCCAGCAGCCAAGAGGGGCAGGGCTTACGGGAGACCCAGTACTTC
TRBV5-1	-	TRBJ1-1	-	CASSLDIMNTEAFF	TGCGCCAGCAGCTTGGACATCATGAACACTGAAGCTTTCTTT
TRBV14	-	TRBJ2-5	-	CASSSGVQETQYF	TGTGCCAGCAGTTCCGGGGTCCAAGAGACCCAGTACTTC
TRBV6-5	TRBD1	TRBJ1-5	-	CASRDRGLVNQPQHF	TGTGCCAGCAGGGACAGGGGGTTGGTCAATCAGCCCCAGCATTTT
TRBV19	TRBD1	TRBJ1-2	once	CASSPARRTGNYGYTF	TGTGCCAGTAGTCCGGCGCGTCGGACAGGGAACTATGGCTACACCTTC
TRBV11-3	TRBD1	TRBJ2-2	-	CASSLGDRNTGELFF	TGTGCCAGCAGCTTGGGGGACAGAAACACCGGGGAGCTGTTTTTT
TRBV7-2	-	TRBJ2-5	-	CASSPGYQGGETQYF	TGTGCCAGCAGCCCAGGGTATCAAGGGGGAGAGACCCAGTACTTC
TRBV19	-	TRBJ1-4	-	CASRQAGAPNEKLFF	TGTGCCAGTAGGCAGGCCGGCGCACCTAATGAAAAACTGTTTTTT
TRBV5-5	TRBD2	TRBJ2-1	few	CASSSAGGGYNEQFF	TGTGCCAGCAGCTCAGCGGGGGGAGGCTACAATGAGCAGTTCTTC